This T cell receptor (beta chain) stems from a study of T-cell memory formation after mild COVID-19. From germline, CDR1 is GTSNPN and CDR2 SVGIG (reference sequence). Germline trimming cut 4 bases from V and 9 bases from J; bases unmatched to any gene: 5. CDR3 length equals 13 residues. TCRdb re-called the 5' RACE reads with MiXCR, one entry per CDR3 protein. The table lists roughly 580,000 distinct CDR3 sequences, more than 15% of them singletons. The genes are TRBV30 and TRBJ2-1, with 11 bases that match TRBD2. The clonotype comes from an adult woman who had mild COVID-19 (a few samples of this study predate the infection). Cell type and time point are not known. Source material: PBMCs or a T cell subset sorted from them (not recorded which). For the CDR3, the DNA is TGTGCCTGGAATTTCGGACTAGCGGGTGAGCAGTTCTTC. Its translation is CAWNFGLAGEQFF.